This TCR beta chain was found in a study of vaccination and CD4 T cells after COVID-19. CDR1 is DFQATT and CDR2 is SNEGSKA in the germline V gene (reference sequence). The CDR3 has 17 amino acids. V lost 0 bases and J lost 4; bases outside the gene matches: 7. One entry per CDR3 protein, called by TCRdb with MiXCR from the PCR reads. The repertoire holds just over 35,000 distinct CDR3 sequences, approximately 40% seen once, with 5.8% in the top ten. Specified time point: late sampling 161 to 241 days after vaccination in a few convalescent patients. This specimen was CD4+ T cells from blood, taken about 7 months after SARS-CoV-2 vaccination. This TCR was sampled from a human donor who had recovered from COVID-19. J is TRBJ2-3 and V is TRBV20-1; 13 positions match TRBD2. The CDR3 region is CSAREFLTSGRADTQYF. DNA of the CDR3: TGCAGTGCTAGAGAGTTCCTTACTAGCGGGAGGGCAGATACGCAGTATTTT.